The TCR beta chain under discussion was sequenced for a study of identical twins. V shed 6 bases, J shed 0 bases, and the junction held 17 bases outside the gene matches. The CDR3 is made up of 18 amino acids. Germline V gene lookup returns CDR1 DFQATT and CDR2 SNEGSKA (reference sequence). TCRdb redid the calling of the 5' RACE reads with MiXCR, one entry per CDR3 protein. The data contain 350,000 to 450,000 distinct CDR3 sequences, 18% of them singletons. Broader study findings: Zero-insertion analyses might be partly confounded by invariant T cells like MAIT and iNKT.

On this clonotype: Its antigen remains unknown.

Sequenced sample: naive T cells sorted from blood. This receptor was obtained from a man aged 50 to 59 in good health. The chain carries TRBV20-1 and TRBJ2-1, with 7 bases fitting TRBD2. CDR3 loop: CSAEAGLLAVSSYNEQFF. The CDR3 DNA reads TGCAGTGCCGAGGCTGGGCTCCTAGCGGTAAGCTCCTACAATGAGCAGTTCTTC.